The 20 T cell receptor beta chains below all came from one sample that was sequenced in a study of T-cell memory formation after mild COVID-19 (dated by TCRdb to the early 2020s). The receptor library was made with 5' RACE. Reads for this sample came from an Illumina NovaSeq 6000. The raw public reads went through TCRdb reprocessing: fastp at Q25, MiXCR clone calling, in-frame beta chains kept. CDR3 protein duplicates are merged, each entry listing the most common genes and DNA. Across this sample there are some 600,000 distinct CDR3 sequences, with around a sixth seen only once. The ten largest clonotypes hold 8.1% of the sample. Sequencing was performed on PBMCs or a T cell subset sorted from them (not recorded which). These receptors all come from an adult woman who had mild COVID-19 (a few samples of this study predate the infection). The sample titles of this study are shuffled in the database, so cell type and time point are left out; the donor was told from shared clones.

This clonotype was observed once. The V gene is TRBV20-1, the J gene TRBJ1-4, with 7 bases fitting TRBD1. The CDR3 is made up of 12 amino acids. Germline lookup yields CDR1 DFQATT and CDR2 SNEGSKA (reference sequence). The CDR3 bases are TGCGGCGCAGGGGGGGCTCGAGAAAAACTGTTTTTT. Translated, it gives CGAGGAREKLFF.

V and J are TRBV7-6 and TRBJ2-5; 7 positions match TRBD1. CDR1 and CDR2 from the germline V gene are SGHVS and FNYEAQ. V lost 6 bases and J lost 3; bases outside the gene matches: 7. This CDR3 spans 14 amino acids. This CDR3 reads CASSRDRVEETQYF. In nucleotides, the CDR3 is TGTGCCAGCAGTCGAGACAGGGTTGAAGAGACCCAGTACTTC.

This clonotype has only a few counts. This chain joins TRBV12-3 or TRBV12-4 and TRBJ1-2; weak D call: TRBD1 (6 bases). This CDR3 region has 13 residues. V lost 3 bases, J lost 6 bases, and 11 bases lay in between. The chain's CDR3 is CASSFSGENGYTF. In DNA form, the CDR3 reads TGTGCCAGCAGTTTCTCAGGGGAAAATGGCTACACCTTC.

In its sample, this clonotype was seen many times. The genes are TRBV5-1 and TRBJ2-7, with D perhaps TRBD2 (5 bases). Germline V gene sequence: CDR1 SGHRS, CDR2 YFSETQ. This CDR3 is built from 13 residues. V was clipped by 0 bases and J by 2 bases, with 6 bases between them. For the CDR3, the DNA is TGCGCCAGCAGCTTGGACGGGGCCTACGAGCAGTACTTC. This codes for CASSLDGAYEQYF.

CDR3 nucleotide sequence: TGTGCCGGGGGGTTCAAAGCTACCGGGGAGCTGTTTTTT. Translation gives CAGGFKATGELFF. J is TRBJ2-2 and V is TRBV30; TRBD2 is a possible D gene (6 bases). The CDR3 sequence is 13 residues long. The germline gives CDR1 GTSNPN, CDR2 SVGIG (reference sequence). V was shortened by 8 bases and J by 5 bases, with 15 bases between the two germline ends.

The V and J genes are TRBV5-1 and TRBJ2-1; 7 bases agree with TRBD2. This CDR3 is 17 amino acids long. CDR1 SGHRS and CDR2 YFSETQ come from the germline V gene. V lost 4 bases, J lost 3 bases, and 13 bases stayed unmatched. The CDR3 region is CASSPTGAGVGYNEQFF. Written as DNA, the CDR3 is TGCGCCAGCAGCCCCACAGGCGCGGGAGTGGGCTACAATGAGCAGTTCTTC.

This chain uses TRBV7-9 with TRBJ1-1; 10 bases fit TRBD1. CDR1 is SEHNR and CDR2 is FQNEAQ in the germline V gene (reference sequence). Trimming took 5 bases from V and 0 from J; bases not matched to a gene: 9. The CDR3 loop spans 17 amino acids. The CDR3: CASSLRQGALMNTEAFF. The CDR3 bases are TGTGCCAGCAGCCTACGACAGGGGGCCCTGATGAACACTGAAGCTTTCTTT.

This clonotype was found a few times. The rearrangement joins TRBV7-3 to TRBJ2-5; TRBD1 matches at 7 bases. Germline values: CDR1 SGHTA, CDR2 FQGTGA. The junction had 8 bases not matched to a gene; V was cut back by 5 bases and J by 5 bases. There are 14 residues in the CDR3. CDR3 bases: TGTGCCAGCAGCCCCACAGGGGCTGGGGAGACCCAGTACTTC. Encoded protein: CASSPTGAGETQYF.

This rearrangement joins TRBV3-1 to TRBJ1-2; unclear D gene. V lost 1 base and J lost 4, with 10 bases in between. This CDR3 comprises 14 residues. Germline V gene lookup returns CDR1 LGHDT and CDR2 YNNKEL (reference sequence). The CDR3 DNA follows: TGTGCCAGCAGCCAAGGCCCGAGTAGCTATGGCTACACCTTC. Translating it yields CASSQGPSSYGYTF.

This clonotype has a handful of counts. This rearrangement joins TRBV6-2 or TRBV6-3 to TRBJ1-5, with D tentatively TRBD1 (6 bases). CDR1 MNHEY and CDR2 SVGEGT come from the germline V gene. The CDR3 is made up of 14 amino acids. V shed 2 bases and J shed 5 bases, with 10 bases lying between them. CDR3 sequence (DNA): TGTGCCAGCAGTTACATCAGGGGCGATCAGCCCCAGCATTTT. Amino acid sequence: CASSYIRGDQPQHF.

The V gene is TRBV5-1, the J gene TRBJ1-1; no clear D gene. The CDR3 runs 14 residues. Germline V CDR1 and CDR2: SGHRS, YFSETQ. V shed 0 bases and J shed 5 bases, with 11 bases lying between them. In DNA form, the CDR3 reads TGCGCCAGCAGCTTGGGCCCATCGGGGACTGAAGCTTTCTTT. Translating it yields CASSLGPSGTEAFF.

Only a few counts were recorded for this clonotype. V and J are TRBV5-1 and TRBJ1-2; perhaps TRBD1 as D (5 bases). Trimming removed 4 bases from V and 0 bases from J, with 10 bases in between. Germline V lookup: CDR1 SGHRS, CDR2 YFSETQ. The length of the CDR3 is 14 residues. CDR3 sequence (DNA): TGCGCCAGCAGCCTGGACACAGCTAACTATGGCTACACCTTC. Its protein is CASSLDTANYGYTF.

This chain links TRBV18 with TRBJ2-7; TRBD1 aligns across 7 bases. V lost 3 bases to trimming and J lost 3 bases; unmatched junction nucleotides: 5. Germline V gene data show CDR1 as KGHSH and CDR2 as LQKENI. The CDR3 has 14 amino acids. The CDR3 protein is CASSPGRTGYEQYF. The CDR3 DNA reads as TGTGCCAGCTCACCTGGTCGGACAGGCTACGAGCAGTACTTC.

The table lists this clonotype with a few counts. The chain combines TRBV24-1 with TRBJ1-1; D not resolved. The CDR3 is 13 amino acids. Germline CDR1 KGHDR, CDR2 SFDVKD. Deletions cut 3 bases from V and 6 bases from J, with 10 bases between. The CDR3 DNA sequence: TGTGCCACCAGTGATGAATCCGGGGCTGAAGCTTTCTTT. Encoded protein: CATSDESGAEAFF.

This clonotype was observed a few times. The gene calls are TRBV19 and TRBJ1-2, with no clear D. V shed 0 bases and J shed 0 bases, with 8 bases lying between them. Germline CDR1 is LNHDA and CDR2 is SQIVND (reference sequence). This CDR3 region has 15 residues. CDR3 nucleotides: TGTGCCAGTAGTATAGACTCCGGCGCTAACTATGGCTACACCTTC. Its translation is CASSIDSGANYGYTF.

Only a few counts were recorded for this clonotype. This rearrangement joins TRBV23-1 to TRBJ2-4, with TRBD2 matching over 8 bases. TRBV23-1 is an open reading frame whose function is uncertain. Germline trimming cut 11 bases from V and 8 bases from J; bases unmatched to any gene: 5. The CDR3 extends over 11 amino acids. Written as DNA, the CDR3 is TGCGCCCCTCGGGGGGGCCACATTCAGTACTTC. It yields the protein CAPRGGHIQYF.

This chain connects TRBV5-4 to TRBJ1-1; 7 nucleotides line up with TRBD1. This CDR3 comprises 14 residues. Germline lookup yields CDR1 SGHNT and CDR2 YYREEE (reference sequence). Trimming at V came to 6 bases and at J to 4 bases, leaving 9 bases not matched to a gene. The CDR3 nucleotides are TGTGCCAGCACCCTGACAGGGTATGGCACTGAAGCTTTCTTT. It is translated as CASTLTGYGTEAFF.

J is TRBJ2-2 and V is TRBV3-1; D gene uncertain. CDR1 is LGHDT and CDR2 is YNNKEL in the germline V gene (reference sequence). The V end was cut by 2 bases, the J end by 7 bases, with 11 bases between. The CDR3 is made up of 14 amino acids. CDR3 residues: CASSQSGLDGELFF. The CDR3 nucleotides are TGTGCCAGCAGCCAATCCGGATTGGACGGGGAGCTGTTTTTT. The complete variable domain, with remaining parts taken from reference TRBV3-1 and TRBJ2-2, reads DTAVSQTPKYLVTQMGNDKSIKCEQNLGHDTMYWYKQDSKKFLKIMFSYNNKELIINETVPNRFSPKSPDKAHLNLHINSLELGDSAVYFCASSQSGLDGELFFGEGSRLTVL.

This clonotype was detected a few times. The V call is TRBV7-6, the J call TRBJ1-6; unclear D gene. Trimming pared 5 bases from V and 7 bases from J, leaving 9 bases between. Looked up from germline, CDR1 is SGHVS and CDR2 is FNYEAQ. The CDR3 extends over 13 amino acids. The CDR3 here is CASSAGRNSPLHF. CDR3 nucleotides: TGTGCCAGCAGCGCCGGGAGAAATTCACCCCTCCACTTT.

The sample holds a few counts of this clonotype. The chain links TRBV20-1 to TRBJ1-2, with unresolved D. The CDR3 consists of 12 residues. V lost 6 bases, J lost 4 bases, and 12 bases lay in between. CDR1 DFQATT and CDR2 SNEGSKA come from the germline V gene (reference sequence). CDR3 amino acids: CSAGGAGYGYTF. The CDR3 coding sequence is TGCAGTGCAGGCGGTGCTGGCTATGGCTACACCTTC.